Presented here are 14 T cell receptor beta chains from one specimen sequenced in a study of blood T cell repertoires in COVID-19. The method was immunoSEQ multiplex PCR; TCRdb's version includes in-frame clones alone and lacks a portion of them. The table includes about 70,000 clones, under 80% detected once. The material sequenced was peripheral blood. These receptors were taken from a woman older than 75 with active or convalescent COVID-19.

V gene TRBV7-3 combines with J gene TRBJ2-3; 7 nucleotides align to TRBD1. CDR1 and CDR2 (germline): SGHTA, FQGTGA. J was trimmed by 7 bases and V by 4 bases; bases with no gene match: 14. This CDR3 region has 16 residues. CDR3 amino acids: CASSSLQGDRQNTQYF. CDR3 coding DNA: TGTGCCAGCAGCTCTCTCCAGGGGGACCGCCAGAATACGCAGTATTTT.

This clone was seen only once. The chain joins TRBV3-1 (or the pseudogene TRBV3-2) to TRBJ1-3; D call uncertain. Between the trimmed V and J ends, which lost 1 base and 4 bases, there was a span of 5 bases. CDR1 LGHDT and CDR2 YNNKEL come from the germline V gene (reference sequence). This CDR3 region has 13 residues. The CDR3 reads CASSQVEGNTIYF. The CDR3 coding sequence is TGTGCCAGCAGCCAAGTCGAGGGAAACACCATATATTTT.

This clone was found a few times. The gene calls are TRBV9 and TRBJ2-7; TRBD2 aligns across 11 bases. Looked up from germline, CDR1 is SGDLS and CDR2 is YYNGEE. V trimming: 0 bases; J trimming: 3 bases; junction bases outside the gene matches: 2. The CDR3 contains 15 residues. The CDR3 is CASSVEGTSGYEQYF. The CDR3 DNA is TGTGCCAGCAGCGTAGAGGGGACTAGCGGCTACGAGCAGTACTTC.

CDR3 in amino acids: CASTETGGNREKLFF. CDR3 bases: TGTGCCAGCACCGAGACAGGGGGCAATAGAGAAAAACTGTTTTTT. V usage is TRBV28 and J usage is TRBJ1-4; TRBD1 matches at 10 bases. The J segment lost 8 bases and the V segment lost 7 bases, leaving 10 bases of the junction unmatched. From germline, CDR1 is MDHEN and CDR2 SYDVKM. The CDR3 consists of 15 residues.

This chain uses TRBV7-2 with TRBJ2-7; 8 bases agree with TRBD2. J lost 3 bases, V lost 1 base, and 17 bases had no gene match. Germline lookup yields CDR1 SGHTA and CDR2 FQGNSA. The CDR3 spans 19 residues. The CDR3 protein is CASSLVRAAFSGGLYEQYF. The CDR3 DNA reads TGTGCCAGCAGCTTAGTACGGGCGGCTTTCTCGGGGGGGCTCTACGAGCAGTACTTC.

This chain links TRBV7-9 with TRBJ1-1; D is uncertain. This CDR3 region has 13 residues. Germline V gene data show CDR1 as SEHNR and CDR2 as FQNEAQ (reference sequence). V was cut by 1 base and J by 1 base, with 4 bases left in between. CDR3 coding DNA: TGTGCCAGCAGCTTAGGTCAGAACACTGAAGCTTTCTTT. Residues: CASSLGQNTEAFF.

The gene calls are TRBV30 and TRBJ1-3, with 7 bases identical to TRBD1. Germline CDR1 and CDR2: GTSNPN and SVGIG (reference sequence). There are 16 residues in the CDR3. Trimming at V came to 1 base and at J to 3 bases, leaving 9 bases not matched to a gene. CDR3 region: CAWSGRTGVIGNTIYF. The CDR3 DNA reads as TGTGCCTGGAGTGGCCGGACAGGAGTAATTGGAAACACCATATATTTT.

The chain combines TRBV7-9 with TRBJ2-2; possibly TRBD1 for D (6 bases). The CDR3 has 16 residues. Trimming took 0 bases from V and 5 from J, leaving 13 bases between them. Germline V CDR1 and CDR2: SEHNR, FQNEAQ (reference sequence). The CDR3 DNA reads as TGTGCCAGCAGCTTAGCGTTCCAGGGGCGTACCGGGGAGCTGTTTTTT. Amino acids: CASSLAFQGRTGELFF.

The gene calls are TRBV7-9 and TRBJ2-2, with D tentatively TRBD2 (5 bases). Germline V lookup: CDR1 SEHNR, CDR2 FQNEAQ (reference sequence). This CDR3 region has 17 residues. V lost 2 bases and J lost 0, with 13 bases in between. CDR3 loop: CASSLPTTYANTGELFF. The CDR3 DNA reads as TGTGCCAGCAGCTTACCGACTACATATGCGAACACCGGGGAGCTGTTTTTT.

The chain joins TRBV7-9 to TRBJ1-5, with 9 positions matching TRBD1. The germline gives CDR1 SEHNR, CDR2 FQNEAQ (reference sequence). V shed 5 bases and J 7 bases; nucleotides not matched to a gene: 6. The CDR3 sequence is 14 residues long. The CDR3 DNA sequence: TGTGCCAGCAGCCTAGGACAGGGGAGCCAGCCCCAGCATTTT. Translated, it gives CASSLGQGSQPQHF. The full variable domain, its missing parts supplied by reference TRBV7-9 and TRBJ1-5, is DTGVSQNPRHKITKRGQNVTFRCDPISEHNRLYWYRQTLGQGPEFLTYFQNEAQLEKSRLLSDRFSAERPKGSFSTLEIQRTEQGDSAMYLCASSLGQGSQPQHFGDGTRLSIL.

The rearrangement links TRBV19 to TRBJ2-1; 7 bases agree with TRBD1. The CDR3 totals 16 residues. The J segment lost 4 bases and the V segment lost 6 bases, leaving 12 bases of the junction unmatched. Germline CDR1 reads LNHDA; CDR2 reads SQIVND (reference sequence). The CDR3 nucleotides read TGTGCCAGTAGCCGCTGGACAGGCCCACAATACAATGAGCAGTTCTTC. This gives the protein CASSRWTGPQYNEQFF.

This chain uses TRBV9 with TRBJ1-3, with 9 nucleotides matching TRBD1. This CDR3 has 16 amino acids. Germline V CDR1 and CDR2: SGDLS, YYNGEE. V shed 4 bases and J 3 bases; nucleotides not matched to a gene: 8. CDR3 region: CASSKGQGHVGNTIYF. The CDR3 nucleotides are TGTGCCAGCAGCAAGGGACAGGGCCATGTTGGAAACACCATATATTTT.

The V call is TRBV5-4, the J call TRBJ2-5; possibly TRBD1 for D (6 bases). Germline CDR1 and CDR2: SGHNT and YYREEE (reference sequence). V lost 0 bases and J lost 4, with 10 bases in between. The CDR3 spans 14 residues. Written as DNA, the CDR3 is TGTGCCAGCAGCTTGGGGTCAGGGGTAGAGACCCAGTACTTC. This encodes CASSLGSGVETQYF. Complete variable domain (other parts from reference TRBV5-4 and TRBJ2-5): ETGVTQSPTHLIKTRGQQVTLRCSSQSGHNTVSWYQQALGQGPQFIFQYYREEENGRGNFPPRFSGLQFPNYSSELNVNALELDDSALYLCASSLGSGVETQYFGPGTRLLVL.

The chain carries TRBV11-2 and TRBJ2-7; 10 bases align to TRBD1. CDR1 SGHAT and CDR2 FQNNGV come from the germline V gene. The V and J ends lost 5 bases and 4 bases, in that order; junction bases with no gene match: 5. The CDR3 covers 14 residues. In DNA form, the CDR3 reads TGTGCCAGCAGCAAGGACAGGGGGACATACGAGCAGTACTTC. Its translation is CASSKDRGTYEQYF.